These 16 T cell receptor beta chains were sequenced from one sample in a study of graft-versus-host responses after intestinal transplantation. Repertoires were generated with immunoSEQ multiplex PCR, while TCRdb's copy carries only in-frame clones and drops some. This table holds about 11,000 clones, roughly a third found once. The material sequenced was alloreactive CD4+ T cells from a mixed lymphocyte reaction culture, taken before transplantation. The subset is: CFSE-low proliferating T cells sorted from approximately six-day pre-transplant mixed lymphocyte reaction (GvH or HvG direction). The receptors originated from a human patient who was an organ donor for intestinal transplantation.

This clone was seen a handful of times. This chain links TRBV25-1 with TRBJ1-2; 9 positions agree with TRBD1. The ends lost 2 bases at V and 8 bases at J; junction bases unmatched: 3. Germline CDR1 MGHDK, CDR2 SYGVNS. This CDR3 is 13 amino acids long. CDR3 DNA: TGTGCCAGCAGTGAACCCGGGACAGGGGGCTACACCTTC. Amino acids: CASSEPGTGGYTF.

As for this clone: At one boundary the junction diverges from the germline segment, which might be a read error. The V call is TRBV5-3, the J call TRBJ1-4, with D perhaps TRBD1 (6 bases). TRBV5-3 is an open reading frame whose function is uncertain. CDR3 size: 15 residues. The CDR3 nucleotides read TGTGCCAGAAGCTCCTACACAGGGCCTATTAGAAAAACTGTTTTT. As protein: CARSSYTGPIRKTVF.

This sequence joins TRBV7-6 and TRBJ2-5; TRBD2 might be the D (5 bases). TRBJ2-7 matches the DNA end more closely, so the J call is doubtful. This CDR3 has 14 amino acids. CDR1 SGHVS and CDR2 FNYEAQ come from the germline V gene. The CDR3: CASSSRGRSYEQYF. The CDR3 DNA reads TGTGCCAGTTCTTCCCGGGGTCGCTCCTACGAGCAGTACTTC.

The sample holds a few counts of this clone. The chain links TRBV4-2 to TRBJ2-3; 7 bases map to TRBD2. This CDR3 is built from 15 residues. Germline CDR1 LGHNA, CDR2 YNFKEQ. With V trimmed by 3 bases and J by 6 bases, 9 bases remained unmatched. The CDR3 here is CASSQERGLGDTQYF. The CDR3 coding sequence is TGTGCCAGCAGCCAGGAGCGGGGTTTGGGGGATACGCAGTATTTT.

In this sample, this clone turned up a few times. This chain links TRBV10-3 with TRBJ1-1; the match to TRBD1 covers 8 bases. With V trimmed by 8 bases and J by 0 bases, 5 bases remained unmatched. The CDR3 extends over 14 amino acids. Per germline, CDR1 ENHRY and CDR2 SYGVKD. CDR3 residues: CAIGDRLMNTEAFF. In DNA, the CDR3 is TGTGCCATCGGGGACAGGCTCATGAACACTGAAGCTTTCTTT.

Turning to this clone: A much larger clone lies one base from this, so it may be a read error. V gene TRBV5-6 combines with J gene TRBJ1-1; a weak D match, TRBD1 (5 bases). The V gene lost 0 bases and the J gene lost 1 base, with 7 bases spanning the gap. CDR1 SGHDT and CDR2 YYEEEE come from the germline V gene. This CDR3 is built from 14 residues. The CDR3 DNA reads TGTGCCAGCAGCTTGGCCAGGGCGAACACTGAAGCTTTCTTT. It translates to CASSLARANTEAFF.

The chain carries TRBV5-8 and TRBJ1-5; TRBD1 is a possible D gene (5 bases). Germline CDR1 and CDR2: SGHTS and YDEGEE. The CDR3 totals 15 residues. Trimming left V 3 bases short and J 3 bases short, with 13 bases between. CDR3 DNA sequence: TGTGCCAGCAGCTCAGGACTAGGGGACAATCAGCCCCAGCATTTT. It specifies CASSSGLGDNQPQHF.

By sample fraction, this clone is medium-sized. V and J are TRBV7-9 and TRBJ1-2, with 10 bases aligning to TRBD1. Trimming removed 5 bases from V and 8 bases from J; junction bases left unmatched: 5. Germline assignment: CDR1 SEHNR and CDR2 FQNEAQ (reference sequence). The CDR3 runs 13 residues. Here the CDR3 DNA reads TGTGCCAGCAGCCGGGACAGGGGCGTAGGCTACACCTTC. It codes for CASSRDRGVGYTF.

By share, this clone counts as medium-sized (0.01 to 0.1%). The DNA for the CDR3 is TGTGCTAGTGGTCCAACCACCGCAAGGGAGGGGCTACAATCCTACGAGCAGTACTTC. It codes for CASGPTTAREGLQSYEQYF. The V gene is TRBV12-5, the J gene TRBJ2-7; the match to TRBD2 covers 7 bases. Germline lookup yields CDR1 LGHNT and CDR2 FRNRAP. The CDR3 is 19 amino acids. V dropped 5 bases and J dropped 1; count of bases not matched to a gene: 20.

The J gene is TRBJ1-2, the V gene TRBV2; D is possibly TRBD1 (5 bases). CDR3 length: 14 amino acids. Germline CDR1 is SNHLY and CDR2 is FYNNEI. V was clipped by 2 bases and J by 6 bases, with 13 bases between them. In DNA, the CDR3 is TGTGCCAGCAGTGAATTTCTCAGGGTCGATGGCTACACCTTC. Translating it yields CASSEFLRVDGYTF.

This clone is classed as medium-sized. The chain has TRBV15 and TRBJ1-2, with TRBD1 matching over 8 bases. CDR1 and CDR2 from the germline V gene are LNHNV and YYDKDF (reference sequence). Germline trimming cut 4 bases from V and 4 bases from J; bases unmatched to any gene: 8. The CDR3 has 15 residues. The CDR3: CATSTPGGAGYGYTF. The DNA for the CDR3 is TGTGCCACCAGCACCCCAGGGGGCGCTGGCTATGGCTACACCTTC.

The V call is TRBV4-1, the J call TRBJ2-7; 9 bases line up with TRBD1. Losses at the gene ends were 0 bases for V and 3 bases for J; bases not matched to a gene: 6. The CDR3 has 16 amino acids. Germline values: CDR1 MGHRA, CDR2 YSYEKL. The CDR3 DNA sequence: TGCGCCAGCAGCCAAGAGAGACAGGGGGGTAGCTACGAGCAGTACTTC. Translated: CASSQERQGGSYEQYF.

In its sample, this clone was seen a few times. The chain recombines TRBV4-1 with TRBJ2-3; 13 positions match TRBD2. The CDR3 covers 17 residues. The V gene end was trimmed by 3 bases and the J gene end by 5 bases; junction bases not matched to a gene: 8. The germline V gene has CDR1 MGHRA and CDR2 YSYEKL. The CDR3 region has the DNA TGCGCCAGCAGCCAGCCCGGACTAGCGGGGGCTAAAGATACGCAGTATTTT. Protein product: CASSQPGLAGAKDTQYF.

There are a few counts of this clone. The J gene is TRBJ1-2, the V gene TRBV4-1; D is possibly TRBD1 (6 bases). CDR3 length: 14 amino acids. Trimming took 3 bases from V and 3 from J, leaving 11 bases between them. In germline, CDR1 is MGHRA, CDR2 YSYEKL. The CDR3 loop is CASSQGAYDYGYTF. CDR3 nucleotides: TGCGCCAGCAGCCAGGGGGCTTACGACTATGGCTACACCTTC.

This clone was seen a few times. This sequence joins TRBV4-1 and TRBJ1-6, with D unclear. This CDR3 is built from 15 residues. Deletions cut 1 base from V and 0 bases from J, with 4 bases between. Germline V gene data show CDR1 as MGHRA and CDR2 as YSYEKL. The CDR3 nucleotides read TGCGCCAGCAGCCAAGTGAGCTCCTATAATTCACCCCTCCACTTT. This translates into CASSQVSSYNSPLHF.

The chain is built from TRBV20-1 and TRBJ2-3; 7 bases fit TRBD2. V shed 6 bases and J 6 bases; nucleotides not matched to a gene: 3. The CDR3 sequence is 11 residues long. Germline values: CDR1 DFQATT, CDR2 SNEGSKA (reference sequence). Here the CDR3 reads CSAPGGDTQYF. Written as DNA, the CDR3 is TGCAGTGCCCCCGGGGGGGATACGCAGTATTTT.